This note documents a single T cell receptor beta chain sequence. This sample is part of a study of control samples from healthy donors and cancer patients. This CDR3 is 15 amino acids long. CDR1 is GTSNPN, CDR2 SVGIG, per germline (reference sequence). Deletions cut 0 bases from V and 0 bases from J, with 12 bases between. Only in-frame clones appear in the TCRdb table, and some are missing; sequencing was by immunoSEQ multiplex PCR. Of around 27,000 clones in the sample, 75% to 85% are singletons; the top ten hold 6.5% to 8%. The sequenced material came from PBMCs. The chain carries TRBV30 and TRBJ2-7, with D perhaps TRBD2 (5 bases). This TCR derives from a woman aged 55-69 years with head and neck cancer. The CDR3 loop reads CAWSVHPADSYEQYF. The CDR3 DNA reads TGTGCCTGGAGTGTTCACCCAGCGGACTCCTACGAGCAGTACTTC.